This record concerns one T cell receptor (beta chain) sequence. TCRdb's table, derived via immunoSEQ multiplex PCR, lists solely in-frame clones and lacks some. The sample shows roughly 5,200 clones, over 75% of them seen only once. The source of the sample is a study of T cell repertoires in ileal Crohn's disease. Background on the study: Every patient was operated on for stricturing (roughly 61%) or penetrating (approximately 40%) complications. Biopsies at the proximal margin of the resected specimen form MI samples.

The sample's time point: proximal margin of the surgical specimen (macroscopically non-inflamed). CDR1 and CDR2 (germline): LNHDA, SQIVND (reference sequence). The CDR3 covers 13 residues. Deletions cut 5 bases from V and 0 bases from J, with 7 bases between. The chain uses TRBV19 and TRBJ2-5, with D unclear. This TCR was sampled from an adult with Crohn's disease. Sequencing input: ileal tissue. CDR3 coding DNA: TGTGCCAGTAGTGCTGGGTACCAAGAGACCCAGTACTTC. Translation gives CASSAGYQETQYF.